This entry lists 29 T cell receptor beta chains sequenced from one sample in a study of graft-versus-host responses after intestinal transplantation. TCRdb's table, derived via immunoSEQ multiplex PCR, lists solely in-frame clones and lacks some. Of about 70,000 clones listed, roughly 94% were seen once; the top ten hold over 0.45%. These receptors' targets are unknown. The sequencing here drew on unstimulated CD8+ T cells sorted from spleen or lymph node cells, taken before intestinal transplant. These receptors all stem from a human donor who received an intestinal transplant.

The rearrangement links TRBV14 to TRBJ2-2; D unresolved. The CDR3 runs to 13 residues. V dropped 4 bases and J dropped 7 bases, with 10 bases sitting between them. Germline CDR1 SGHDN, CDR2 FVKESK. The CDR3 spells CASSPEGIGELFF. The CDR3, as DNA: TGTGCCAGCAGCCCGGAAGGTATCGGGGAGCTGTTTTTT.

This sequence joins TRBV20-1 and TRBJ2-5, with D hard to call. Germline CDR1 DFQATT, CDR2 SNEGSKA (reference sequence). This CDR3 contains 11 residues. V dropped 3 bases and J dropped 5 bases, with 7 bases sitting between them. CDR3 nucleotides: TGCAGTGCTAGTGAAATCGAGACCCAGTACTTC. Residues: CSASEIETQYF.

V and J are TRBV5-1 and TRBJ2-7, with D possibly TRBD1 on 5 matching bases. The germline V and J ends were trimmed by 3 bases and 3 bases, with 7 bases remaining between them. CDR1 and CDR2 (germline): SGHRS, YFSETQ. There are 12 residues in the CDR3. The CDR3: CASSSDSYEQYF. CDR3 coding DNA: TGCGCCAGCAGCTCCGACAGCTACGAGCAGTACTTC.

The CDR3 nucleotides are TGTGCCAGCAGTTTAGCGGTCCCCGGGGGGAACACTGAAGCTTTCTTT. Encoded protein: CASSLAVPGGNTEAFF. This chain links TRBV27 with TRBJ1-1; a weak D match, TRBD1 (5 bases). The CDR3 loop spans 16 amino acids. The ends were cut back, 2 bases at V and 1 base at J, with 14 bases in the middle. Germline CDR1 and CDR2: MNHEY and SMNVEV (reference sequence).

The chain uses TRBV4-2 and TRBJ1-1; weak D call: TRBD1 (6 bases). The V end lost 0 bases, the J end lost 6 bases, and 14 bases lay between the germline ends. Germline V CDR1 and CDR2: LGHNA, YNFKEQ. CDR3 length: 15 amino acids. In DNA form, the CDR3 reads TGTGCCAGCAGCCAAGATTTAACAGGGCTTGCTGAAGCTTTCTTT. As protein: CASSQDLTGLAEAFF.

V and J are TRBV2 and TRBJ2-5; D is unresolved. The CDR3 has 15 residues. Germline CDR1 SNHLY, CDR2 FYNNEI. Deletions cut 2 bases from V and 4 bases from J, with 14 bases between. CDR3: CASSEIWSGGETQYF. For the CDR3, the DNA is TGTGCCAGCAGTGAAATTTGGTCAGGCGGAGAGACCCAGTACTTC.

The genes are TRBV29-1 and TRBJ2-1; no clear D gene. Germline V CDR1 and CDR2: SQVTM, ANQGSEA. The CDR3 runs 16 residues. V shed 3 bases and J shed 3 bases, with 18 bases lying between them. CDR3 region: CSVEGAEKADYNEQFF. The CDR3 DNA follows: TGCAGCGTTGAGGGTGCGGAGAAGGCCGACTACAATGAGCAGTTCTTC.

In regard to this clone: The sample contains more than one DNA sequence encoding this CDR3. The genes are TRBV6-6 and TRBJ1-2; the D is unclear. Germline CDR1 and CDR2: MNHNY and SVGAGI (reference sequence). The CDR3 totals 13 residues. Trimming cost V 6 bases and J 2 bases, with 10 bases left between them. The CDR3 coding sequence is TGTGCCAGCAGGCCAGGCGTCAACTATGGCTACACCTTC. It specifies CASRPGVNYGYTF.

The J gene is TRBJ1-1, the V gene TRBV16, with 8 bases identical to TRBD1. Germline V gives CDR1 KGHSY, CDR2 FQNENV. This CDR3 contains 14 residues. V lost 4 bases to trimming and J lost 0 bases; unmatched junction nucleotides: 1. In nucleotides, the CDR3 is TGTGCCAGCAGCCCGACAGGGGTGAACACTGAAGCTTTCTTT. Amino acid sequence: CASSPTGVNTEAFF.

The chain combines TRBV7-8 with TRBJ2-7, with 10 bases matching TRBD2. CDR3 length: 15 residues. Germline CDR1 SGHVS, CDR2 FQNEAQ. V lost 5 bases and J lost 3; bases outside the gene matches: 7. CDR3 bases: TGTGCCAGCAGCCGTGGACTAGCGGTCGACTACGAGCAGTACTTC. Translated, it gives CASSRGLAVDYEQYF.

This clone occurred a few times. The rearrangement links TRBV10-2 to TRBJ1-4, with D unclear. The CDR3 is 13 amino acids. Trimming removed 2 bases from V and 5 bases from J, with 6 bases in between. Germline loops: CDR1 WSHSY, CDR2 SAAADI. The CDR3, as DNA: TGCGCCAGCAGTGAGAACGCAAATGAAAAACTGTTTTTT. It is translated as CASSENANEKLFF.

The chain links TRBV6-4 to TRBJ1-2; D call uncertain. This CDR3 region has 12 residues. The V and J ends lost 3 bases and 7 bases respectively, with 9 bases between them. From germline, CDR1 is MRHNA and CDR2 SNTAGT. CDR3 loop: CASSDSTRGYTF. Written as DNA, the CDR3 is TGTGCCAGCAGTGATTCGACGCGTGGCTACACCTTC.

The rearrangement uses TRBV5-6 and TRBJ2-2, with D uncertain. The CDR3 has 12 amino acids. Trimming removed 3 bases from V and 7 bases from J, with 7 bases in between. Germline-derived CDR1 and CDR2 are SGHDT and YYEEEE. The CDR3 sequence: CASSYDIGELFF. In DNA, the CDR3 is TGTGCCAGCAGCTATGATATCGGGGAGCTGTTTTTT.

As DNA, the CDR3 is TGTGCCAGCAGCTTGGAAGGTCCCACAGATACGCAGTATTTT. It encodes CASSLEGPTDTQYF. V usage is TRBV5-8 and J usage is TRBJ2-3, with no clear D. CDR3 length equals 14 residues. With 0 bases removed from V and 2 bases from J, the gap between germline ends came to 7 bases. Germline V gene data show CDR1 as SGHTS and CDR2 as YDEGEE.

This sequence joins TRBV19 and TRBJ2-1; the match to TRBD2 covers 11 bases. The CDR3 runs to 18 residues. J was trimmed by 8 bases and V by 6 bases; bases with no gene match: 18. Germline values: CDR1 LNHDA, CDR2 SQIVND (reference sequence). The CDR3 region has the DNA TGTGCCAGTAGGCGGGGACTAGCGGAGTTAGCCTCCGTGGATGAGCAGTTCTTC. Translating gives CASRRGLAELASVDEQFF.

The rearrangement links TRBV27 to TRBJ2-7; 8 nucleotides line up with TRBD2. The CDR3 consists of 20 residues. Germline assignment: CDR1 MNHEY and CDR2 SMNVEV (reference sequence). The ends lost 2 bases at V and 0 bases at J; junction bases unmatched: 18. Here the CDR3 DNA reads TGTGCCAGCAGTTTAGCGGGGGGCGGGGTTAGCGGGACGGACTCCTACGAGCAGTACTTC. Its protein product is CASSLAGGGVSGTDSYEQYF.

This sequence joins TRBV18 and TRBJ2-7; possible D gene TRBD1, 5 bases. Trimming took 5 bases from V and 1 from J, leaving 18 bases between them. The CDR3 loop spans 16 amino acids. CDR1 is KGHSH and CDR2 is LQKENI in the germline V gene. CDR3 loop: CASSAPDKGVSYEQYF. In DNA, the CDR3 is TGTGCCAGCTCAGCGCCGGACAAGGGTGTTTCCTACGAGCAGTACTTC.

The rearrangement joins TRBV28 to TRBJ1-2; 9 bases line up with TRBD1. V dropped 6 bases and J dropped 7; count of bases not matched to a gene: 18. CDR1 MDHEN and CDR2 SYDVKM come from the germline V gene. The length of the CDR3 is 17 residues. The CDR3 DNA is TGTGCCAGCAGGCCCCGGGACAGGGCCGTCCCGAGGGGTGGCTACACCTTC. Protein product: CASRPRDRAVPRGGYTF.

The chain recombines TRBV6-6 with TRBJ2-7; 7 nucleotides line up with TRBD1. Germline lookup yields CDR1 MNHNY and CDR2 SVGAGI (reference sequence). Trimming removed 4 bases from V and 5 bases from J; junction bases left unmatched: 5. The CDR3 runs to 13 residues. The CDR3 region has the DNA TGTGCCAGCAGTTCCGGGACAGCCAACGAGCAGTACTTC. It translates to CASSSGTANEQYF.

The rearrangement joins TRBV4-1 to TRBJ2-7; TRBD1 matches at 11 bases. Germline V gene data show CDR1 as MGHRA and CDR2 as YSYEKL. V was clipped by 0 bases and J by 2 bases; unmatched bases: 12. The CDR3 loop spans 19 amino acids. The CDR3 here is CASSQDSPRGGQGAYEQYF. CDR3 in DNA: TGCGCCAGCAGCCAAGATAGCCCCCGCGGGGGACAGGGGGCCTACGAGCAGTACTTC.

As DNA, the CDR3 is TGTGCCAGCAGCGGCTCTAGGGGACAAGAGACCCAGTACTTC. Amino acid sequence: CASSGSRGQETQYF. This chain connects TRBV7-9 to TRBJ2-5; the D gene is possibly TRBD1 (5 bases). The V gene lost 5 bases and the J gene lost 2 bases, with 12 bases spanning the gap. CDR1 is SEHNR, CDR2 FQNEAQ, per germline (reference sequence). There are 14 residues in the CDR3.

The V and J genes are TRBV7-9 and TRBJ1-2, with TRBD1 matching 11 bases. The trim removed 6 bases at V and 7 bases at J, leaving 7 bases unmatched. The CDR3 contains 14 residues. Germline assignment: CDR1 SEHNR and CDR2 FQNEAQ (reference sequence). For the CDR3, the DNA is TGTGCCAGCAGTAAGGGACAGGGGGTGGTTGGCTACACCTTC. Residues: CASSKGQGVVGYTF.

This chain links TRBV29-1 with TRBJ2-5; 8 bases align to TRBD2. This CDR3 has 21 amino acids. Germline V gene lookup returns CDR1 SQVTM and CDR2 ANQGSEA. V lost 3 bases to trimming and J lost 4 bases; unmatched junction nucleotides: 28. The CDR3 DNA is TGCAGCGTTGAGTTCGGAATCGGGATGGCGGGAGGTGTGGTAGGTGGAGAGACCCAGTACTTC. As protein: CSVEFGIGMAGGVVGGETQYF.

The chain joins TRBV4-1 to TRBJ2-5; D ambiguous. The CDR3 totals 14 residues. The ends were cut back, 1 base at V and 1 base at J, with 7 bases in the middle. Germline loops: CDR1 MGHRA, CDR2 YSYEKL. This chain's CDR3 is CASSQVGVQETQYF. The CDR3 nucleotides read TGCGCCAGCAGCCAAGTGGGCGTCCAAGAGACCCAGTACTTC.

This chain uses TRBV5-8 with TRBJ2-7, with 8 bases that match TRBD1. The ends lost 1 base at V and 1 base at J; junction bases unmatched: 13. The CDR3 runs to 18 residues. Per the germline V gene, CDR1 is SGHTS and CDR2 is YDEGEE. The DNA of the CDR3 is TGTGCCAGCAGCTTGAGGGTGACAGGGGTCCCACTTTCCTACGAGCAGTACTTC. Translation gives CASSLRVTGVPLSYEQYF.

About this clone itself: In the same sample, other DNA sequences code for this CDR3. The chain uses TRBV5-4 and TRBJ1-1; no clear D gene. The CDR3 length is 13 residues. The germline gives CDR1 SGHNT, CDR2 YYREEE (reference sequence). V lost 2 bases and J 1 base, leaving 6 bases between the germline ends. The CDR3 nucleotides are TGTGCCAGCAGCTTATGGGGGAACACTGAAGCTTTCTTT. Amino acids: CASSLWGNTEAFF.

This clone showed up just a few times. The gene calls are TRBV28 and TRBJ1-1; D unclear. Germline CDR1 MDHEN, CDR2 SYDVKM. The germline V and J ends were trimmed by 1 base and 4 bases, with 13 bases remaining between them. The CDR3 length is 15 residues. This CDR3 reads CASSLLANRGTEAFF. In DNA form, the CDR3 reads TGTGCCAGCAGTTTATTGGCGAACCGAGGCACTGAAGCTTTCTTT. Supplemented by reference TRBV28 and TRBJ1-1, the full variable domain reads DVKVTQSSRYLVKRTGEKVFLECVQDMDHENMFWYRQDPGLGLRLIYFSYDVKMKEKGDIPEGYSVSREKKERFSLILESASTNQTSMYLCASSLLANRGTEAFFGQGTRLTVV.

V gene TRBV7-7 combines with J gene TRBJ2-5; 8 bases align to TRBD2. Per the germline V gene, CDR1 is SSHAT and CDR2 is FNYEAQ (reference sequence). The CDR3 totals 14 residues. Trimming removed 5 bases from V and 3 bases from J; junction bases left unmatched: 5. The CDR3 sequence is CASSTREGEETQYF. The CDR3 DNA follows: TGTGCCAGCAGCACCCGGGAGGGGGAAGAGACCCAGTACTTC.

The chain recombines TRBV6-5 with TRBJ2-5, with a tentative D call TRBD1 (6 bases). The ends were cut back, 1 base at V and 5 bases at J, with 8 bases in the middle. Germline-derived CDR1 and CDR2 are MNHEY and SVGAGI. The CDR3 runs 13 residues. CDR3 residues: CASSYYRGETQYF. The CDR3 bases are TGTGCCAGCAGTTACTATAGGGGGGAGACCCAGTACTTC.